This T cell receptor (beta chain) was sequenced in a study of cytomegalovirus exposure and HLA in healthy donors. Overall study findings and caveats: According to reports, the classifier identified cytomegalovirus status with high specificity and sensitivity.

A word on this clone: Antigen specificity is unknown.

The V segment lost 4 bases and the J segment 0 bases; nucleotides outside the gene matches: 5. This CDR3 is built from 16 residues. Germline V CDR1 and CDR2: SGHRS, YFSETQ. Researchers ran the PCR with 60 Vbeta and 13 Jbeta primers. Produced via immunoSEQ multiplex PCR; TCRdb's table is partial and in-frame only. The sample shows about 170,000 clones, approximately 80% of them seen only once. J is TRBJ2-7 and V is TRBV5-1; the match to TRBD2 covers 12 bases. The clonotype originates from a woman in her forties or fifties in good health and CMV-seronegative. Sequenced input: PBMCs. Here the CDR3 DNA reads TGCGCCAGCAGCCACGGACTAGCGGGGCCCTCCTACGAGCAGTACTTC. Amino acids: CASSHGLAGPSYEQYF. Full variable domain (outside the CDR3, taken from reference TRBV5-1 and TRBJ2-7): KAGVTQTPRYLIKTRGQQVTLSCSPISGHRSVSWYQQTPGQGLQFLFEYFSETQRNKGNFPGRFSGRQFSNSRSEMNVSTLELGDSALYLCASSHGLAGPSYEQYFGPGTRLTVT.